Presented here are 23 T cell receptor beta chains from one specimen sequenced in a study of cytomegalovirus exposure and HLA in healthy donors. The PCR contained 60 Vbeta and 13 Jbeta primers. Here immunoSEQ multiplex PCR was the method, and the copy in TCRdb shows in-frame clones only, minus some. This sample has over 100,000 clones, with around 83% found just once. What was sequenced was PBMCs. The receptors here all came from a woman between 50 and 59 years old in good health and CMV-seropositive.

J is TRBJ1-3 and V is TRBV15; TRBD1 aligns across 9 bases. Germline CDR1 LNHNV, CDR2 YYDKDF (reference sequence). The CDR3 covers 13 residues. Losses at the gene ends were 8 bases for V and 3 bases for J; bases not matched to a gene: 2. The CDR3: CATGTGFGNTIYF. The CDR3 coding sequence is TGTGCCACCGGGACAGGGTTTGGAAACACCATATATTTT.

Here the CDR3 reads CASSPYQGEGSQFF. CDR3 DNA: TGTGCCAGCAGCCCCTATCAAGGAGAAGGTTCGCAGTTCTTC. The V and J genes are TRBV7-2 and TRBJ2-1; D call uncertain. Germline V lookup: CDR1 SGHTA, CDR2 FQGNSA. The CDR3 consists of 14 residues. With 5 bases removed from V and 12 bases from J, the gap between germline ends came to 20 bases.

The chain links TRBV18 to TRBJ2-2, with 10 bases lining up with TRBD1. The J segment lost 8 bases and the V segment lost 2 bases, leaving 5 bases of the junction unmatched. This CDR3 is built from 15 residues. Germline CDR1 is KGHSH and CDR2 is LQKENI. This chain's CDR3 is CASSPGTGDAGELFF. The CDR3 DNA is TGTGCCAGCTCACCAGGGACAGGGGATGCTGGGGAGCTGTTTTTT.

The rearrangement joins TRBV4-2 to TRBJ2-7, with 7 bases matching TRBD1. The germline CDR1 and CDR2 sequences are LGHNA and YNFKEQ. After removal of 6 bases from V and 5 bases from J, the junction contained 4 bases not matched to a gene. This CDR3 is built from 12 residues. The CDR3 spells CASRRDSHEQYF. The CDR3 nucleotides are TGTGCCAGCAGGAGGGACAGCCACGAGCAGTACTTC.

The chain joins TRBV19 to TRBJ1-2, with 10 bases fitting TRBD1. Germline CDR1 LNHDA, CDR2 SQIVND (reference sequence). Losses at the gene ends were 6 bases for V and 5 bases for J; bases not matched to a gene: 9. The length of the CDR3 is 15 residues. DNA for the CDR3: TGTGCCAGTAGCCCCCTTCCGGGACAGGGGTATGGCTACACCTTC. This gives the protein CASSPLPGQGYGYTF.

This clone was recorded only once. V is TRBV30 and J is TRBJ2-2; D gene ambiguous. Germline CDR1 GTSNPN, CDR2 SVGIG (reference sequence). CDR3 size: 14 residues. The CDR3 DNA reads TGTGTGAGTAGAGAGGCCGCGAACACCGGGGAGCTGTTTTTT. Translating gives CVSREAANTGELFF. Full variable domain (outside the CDR3, taken from reference TRBV30 and TRBJ2-2): SQTIHQWPATLVQPVGSPLSLECTVEGTSNPNLYWYRQAAGRGLQLLFYSVGIGQISSEVPQNLSASRPQDRQFILSSKKLLLSDSGFYLCVSREAANTGELFFGEGSRLTVL.

V gene TRBV11-2 combines with J gene TRBJ1-6, with D tentatively TRBD1 (5 bases). This CDR3 comprises 16 residues. Germline V lookup: CDR1 SGHAT, CDR2 FQNNGV. Trimming removed 6 bases at V and 2 bases at J, with 14 bases between. The CDR3, as DNA: TGTGCCAGCAGGCGAACCGGGACTACCTATAATTCACCCCTCCACTTT. Protein sequence: CASRRTGTTYNSPLHF.

The chain recombines TRBV9 with TRBJ2-4, with 8 bases fitting TRBD2. The trim removed 1 base at V and 5 bases at J, leaving 8 bases unmatched. The CDR3 is 16 amino acids. The germline gives CDR1 SGDLS, CDR2 YYNGEE. The CDR3 DNA sequence: TGTGCCAGCAGCGTACAAACGGGAGGGCCGCAAAACATTCAGTACTTC. This encodes CASSVQTGGPQNIQYF.

This clone was observed once. This chain links TRBV6-6 with TRBJ2-7; D ambiguous. The ends were cut back, 6 bases at V and 4 bases at J, with 22 bases in the middle. The length of the CDR3 is 16 residues. CDR1 is MNHNY, CDR2 SVGAGI, per germline (reference sequence). The CDR3 DNA sequence: TGTGCCAGCAGCTACCAGAGGCTCGGAGTTGGGTACGAGCAGTACTTC. It translates to CASSYQRLGVGYEQYF.

The genes are TRBV4-3 and TRBJ1-2; the match to TRBD1 covers 7 bases. The CDR3 has 17 residues. Germline loops: CDR1 LGHNA, CDR2 YSLEER. With V trimmed by 3 bases and J by 3 bases, 13 bases remained unmatched. The CDR3 region has the DNA TGCGCCAGCAGCCACCCCAGTCCGGGACAGAAACACTATGGCTACACCTTC. Translation: CASSHPSPGQKHYGYTF.

The rearrangement links TRBV7-9 to TRBJ2-1; 8 bases fit TRBD2. V trimming: 1 base; J trimming: 4 bases; junction bases outside the gene matches: 6. The CDR3 consists of 16 residues. CDR1 and CDR2 from the germline V gene are SEHNR and FQNEAQ (reference sequence). The CDR3 nucleotides read TGTGCCAGCAGCTTAGAGGTGCTAGCGGGTTACAATGAGCAGTTCTTC. Translating it yields CASSLEVLAGYNEQFF.

This clone was picked up one time. This rearrangement joins TRBV28 to TRBJ2-1, with D tentatively TRBD1 (7 bases). CDR3 size: 13 residues. Germline CDR1 MDHEN, CDR2 SYDVKM. V dropped 3 bases and J dropped 10 bases, with 13 bases sitting between them. The chain's CDR3 is CASSLAGGLEQFF. Here the CDR3 DNA reads TGTGCCAGCAGTTTGGCAGGGGGGTTGGAGCAGTTCTTC.

V usage is TRBV5-1 and J usage is TRBJ1-1; the D gene is possibly TRBD1 (6 bases). The CDR3 loop spans 15 amino acids. The germline V gene has CDR1 SGHRS and CDR2 YFSETQ. Trimming removed 3 bases at V and 0 bases at J, with 12 bases between. CDR3 in amino acids: CASSSGQQLNTEAFF. The CDR3, as DNA: TGCGCCAGCAGCTCCGGACAGCAACTGAACACTGAAGCTTTCTTT.

The V and J genes are TRBV9 and TRBJ2-2; the D gene is possibly TRBD2 (5 bases). This CDR3 contains 15 residues. Germline V gene lookup returns CDR1 SGDLS and CDR2 YYNGEE. V shed 1 base and J shed 4 bases, with 11 bases lying between them. CDR3 DNA sequence: TGTGCCAGCAGCGTATCTAGCTGGGGCACCGGGGAGCTGTTTTTT. Translating gives CASSVSSWGTGELFF.

This clone has a handful of counts. This chain uses TRBV6-6 with TRBJ2-7; unclear D gene. The CDR3 contains 14 residues. V lost 7 bases, J lost 2 bases, and 15 bases lay in between. CDR1 MNHNY and CDR2 SVGAGI come from the germline V gene (reference sequence). The CDR3 reads CASTQFTNPYEQYF. DNA for the CDR3: TGTGCCAGCACCCAATTTACTAACCCCTACGAGCAGTACTTC.

In its sample, this clone was seen a few times. The rearrangement uses TRBV6-1 and TRBJ1-1; D might be TRBD1 (6 bases). CDR3 size: 14 residues. Germline-derived CDR1 and CDR2 are MNHNS and SASEGT. V was cut by 6 bases and J by 3 bases, with 14 bases left in between. The CDR3: CASSRGQSDTEAFF. The DNA for the CDR3 is TGTGCCAGCAGCCGTGGACAGTCGGACACTGAAGCTTTCTTT.

The genes are TRBV9 and TRBJ2-1, with D unclear. The V end was cut by 2 bases, the J end by 1 base, with 7 bases between. CDR1 and CDR2 from the germline V gene are SGDLS and YYNGEE. There are 14 residues in the CDR3. In DNA form, the CDR3 reads TGTGCCAGCAGCGTCGGAGCATCCTACAATGAGCAGTTCTTC. Protein sequence: CASSVGASYNEQFF. The whole variable domain, filled in from reference TRBV9 and TRBJ2-1, reads DSGVTQTPKHLITATGQRVTLRCSPRSGDLSVYWYQQSLDQGLQFLIQYYNGEERAKGNILERFSAQQFPDLHSELNLSSLELGDSALYFCASSVGASYNEQFFGPGTRLTVL.

This chain links TRBV6-5 with TRBJ1-2, with TRBD1 matching 9 bases. Germline V gives CDR1 MNHEY, CDR2 SVGAGI. The CDR3 runs to 15 residues. V shed 5 bases and J 2 bases; nucleotides not matched to a gene: 6. CDR3 protein: CASSTTGTGNYGYTF. The CDR3 DNA follows: TGTGCCAGCAGTACCACCGGGACAGGGAACTATGGCTACACCTTC.

The CDR3 reads CASSGRGTPYNEQFF. The CDR3 DNA reads as TGTGCCAGCAGTGGCAGGGGGACCCCTTACAATGAGCAGTTCTTC. The gene calls are TRBV6-1 and TRBJ2-1; 7 positions match TRBD1. This CDR3 spans 15 amino acids. CDR1 MNHNS and CDR2 SASEGT come from the germline V gene. V dropped 4 bases and J dropped 4; count of bases not matched to a gene: 7.

This rearrangement joins TRBV25-1 to TRBJ1-2, with 7 bases lining up with TRBD1. The CDR3 extends over 15 amino acids. Looked up from germline, CDR1 is MGHDK and CDR2 is SYGVNS. J was trimmed by 4 bases and V by 5 bases; bases with no gene match: 10. CDR3: CASSPHDRVGYGYTF. CDR3 nucleotides: TGTGCCAGCAGTCCTCACGACAGGGTCGGCTATGGCTACACCTTC.

The genes are TRBV7-8 and TRBJ2-2; 8 bases fit TRBD1. CDR3 length: 12 amino acids. V trimming: 10 bases; J trimming: 5 bases; junction bases outside the gene matches: 3. Germline CDR1 is SGHVS and CDR2 is FQNEAQ. CDR3 residues: CATDRETGELFF. The CDR3 DNA reads as TGTGCCACGGACAGGGAGACCGGGGAGCTGTTTTTT.

This chain connects TRBV5-4 to TRBJ2-1; no clear D. The CDR3 is 14 residues long. Germline V CDR1 and CDR2: SGHNT, YYREEE (reference sequence). Trimming took off 2 bases at V and 7 bases at J, with 13 bases between the two ends. CDR3 bases: TGTGCCAGCAGCTTAGGCCTAGATCAGAATGAGCAGTTCTTC. Amino acid sequence: CASSLGLDQNEQFF.

The CDR3 loop is CASSHRARQGGSGYTF. CDR3 DNA: TGTGCCAGCAGCCACCGAGCCCGACAGGGGGGAAGTGGCTACACCTTC. The rearrangement joins TRBV14 to TRBJ1-2, with 9 bases identical to TRBD1. The germline CDR1 and CDR2 sequences are SGHDN and FVKESK. Trimming removed 3 bases from V and 7 bases from J; junction bases left unmatched: 12. The CDR3 runs 16 residues.